These 14 T cell receptor beta chains were all obtained from the same sample, sequenced in a study of T cells in Graves' hyperthyroidism and ophthalmopathy. Researchers took RNA transcripts and amplified the TCR beta CDR3 regions from them. The primer set for the first-round RT-PCR of the TCR CDR3 was HTBI. TCRdb called the multiplex PCR reads again in MiXCR, with one record for every CDR3 protein. The profile shows 600,000 to 900,000 distinct CDR3 sequences, 15% to 20% of them singletons. Sequencing used blood. The receptor source for this set is a man between 18 and 29 years old with Graves' hyperthyroidism.

This clonotype has only a few counts. CDR3 sequence (DNA): TGTGCCAGCAGTTTACCCGAGACAGTGAACACTGAAGCTTTCTTT. This codes for CASSLPETVNTEAFF. The V call is TRBV5-6, the J call TRBJ1-1; perhaps TRBD1 as D (5 bases). The CDR3 loop spans 15 amino acids. The germline V gene has CDR1 SGHDT and CDR2 YYEEEE. V was cut by 5 bases and J by 0 bases, with 14 bases left in between.

The chain is built from TRBV9 and TRBJ2-7, with unresolved D. The CDR3 loop spans 14 amino acids. Germline assignment: CDR1 SGDLS and CDR2 YYNGEE. Trimming cost V 5 bases and J 2 bases, with 14 bases left between them. The CDR3 DNA reads as TGTGCCAGCAGTCGGACGGTTGCCCCCTACGAGCAGTACTTC. This codes for CASSRTVAPYEQYF.

The J gene is TRBJ2-3, the V gene TRBV10-2, with 11 bases fitting TRBD2. After removal of 5 bases from V and 2 bases from J, the junction contained 15 bases not matched to a gene. Germline V lookup: CDR1 WSHSY, CDR2 SAAADI. CDR3 size: 19 residues. The CDR3 reads CASSSPYPTSGIYTDTQYF. In DNA form, the CDR3 reads TGCGCCAGCAGTTCCCCTTATCCGACTAGCGGGATCTACACAGATACGCAGTATTTT.

This clonotype has a count of ten or more. This sequence joins TRBV6-1 and TRBJ2-7; 9 bases are a match to TRBD2. CDR1 and CDR2 from the germline V gene are MNHNS and SASEGT. The junction had 4 bases not matched to a gene; V was cut back by 3 bases and J by 4 bases. The CDR3 runs 14 residues. The CDR3 bases are TGTGCCAGCAGTGACACGCGGGGGGGATACGAGCAGTACTTC. Its protein is CASSDTRGGYEQYF.

This clonotype was counted at least ten times. CDR3 protein: CASSNLAGGADTQYF. The CDR3 nucleotides read TGTGCCAGCAGCAATCTAGCGGGAGGGGCAGATACGCAGTATTTT. The chain employs TRBV27 and TRBJ2-3, with TRBD2 matching 12 bases. Germline V CDR1 and CDR2: MNHEY, SMNVEV (reference sequence). Losses at the gene ends were 6 bases for V and 4 bases for J; bases not matched to a gene: 5. The CDR3 spans 15 residues.

This clonotype was seen just once. The chain recombines TRBV9 with TRBJ2-3, with 12 bases lining up with TRBD2. The CDR3 length is 18 residues. V dropped 4 bases and J dropped 5; count of bases not matched to a gene: 14. Germline CDR1 and CDR2: SGDLS and YYNGEE. The CDR3 DNA follows: TGTGCCAGCAGCCTCAAGGGAAGGACTAGCGGGATAAGAGATACGCAGTATTTT. As protein: CASSLKGRTSGIRDTQYF.

This clonotype was counted a single time. This chain connects TRBV7-8 to TRBJ1-6, with D uncertain. Germline assignment: CDR1 SGHVS and CDR2 FQNEAQ. Trimming stripped 2 bases from V and 7 bases from J, with 9 bases between. This CDR3 is 14 amino acids long. CDR3 DNA: TGTGCCAGCAGCTTATCACTACACAATTCACCCCTCCACTTT. Translation: CASSLSLHNSPLHF.

The sample holds a few counts of this clonotype. CDR3 sequence (DNA): TGTGCCAGCAGCTTCGCCGCCGCGGGGCAGTTCTTC. This encodes CASSFAAAGQFF. This chain links TRBV11-2 with TRBJ2-1, with a possible D match to TRBD2 (5 bases). V lost 3 bases and J lost 12, with 12 bases in between. The CDR3 spans 12 residues. Germline lookup yields CDR1 SGHAT and CDR2 FQNNGV.

This clonotype appeared many times. CDR3 nucleotides: TGTGCCAGCAGCCACCCACCGGGACAGGGGAACACTGAAGCTTTCTTT. This codes for CASSHPPGQGNTEAFF. The V call is TRBV3-1, the J call TRBJ1-1; 9 bases fit TRBD1. V shed 3 bases, J shed 1 base, and the junction held 6 bases outside the gene matches. CDR1 LGHDT and CDR2 YNNKEL come from the germline V gene (reference sequence). The CDR3 loop spans 16 amino acids. Variable domain in full (rest from reference TRBV3-1 and TRBJ1-1): DTAVSQTPKYLVTQMGNDKSIKCEQNLGHDTMYWYKQDSKKFLKIMFSYNNKELIINETVPNRFSPKSPDKAHLNLHINSLELGDSAVYFCASSHPPGQGNTEAFFGQGTRLTVV.

The genes are TRBV6-1 and TRBJ2-4; maybe TRBD1 (6 bases). Germline V gene data show CDR1 as MNHNS and CDR2 as SASEGT. Trimming removed 5 bases at V and 1 base at J, with 12 bases between. This CDR3 is 15 amino acids long. The CDR3 nucleotides read TGTGCCAGCAGTCTCCCAGGGGTGGCCAAAAACATTCAGTACTTC. Protein sequence: CASSLPGVAKNIQYF.

This clonotype occurred many times. This chain connects TRBV6-1 to TRBJ2-3; 9 bases line up with TRBD2. The V and J ends lost 6 bases and 3 bases, in that order; junction bases with no gene match: 7. The CDR3 spans 15 residues. The V gene's germline CDR1 is MNHNS and CDR2 SASEGT. CDR3 loop: CASRNSGRDTDTQYF. CDR3 nucleotide sequence: TGTGCCAGCAGAAATAGCGGGAGAGATACAGATACGCAGTATTTT.

This clonotype was recorded many times. This rearrangement joins TRBV12-3 or TRBV12-4 to TRBJ2-5; 9 nucleotides align to TRBD2. J lost 2 bases, V lost 3 bases, and 7 bases had no gene match. This CDR3 is 16 amino acids long. CDR3 DNA: TGTGCCAGCAGTTTTGGGGTAGCGGGAGTGCAAGAGACCCAGTACTTC. The encoded protein is CASSFGVAGVQETQYF.

This chain links TRBV4-2 with TRBJ2-3; the match to TRBD2 covers 11 bases. The CDR3 extends over 17 amino acids. V shed 1 base, J shed 0 bases, and the junction held 3 bases outside the gene matches. CDR1 LGHNA and CDR2 YNFKEQ come from the germline V gene. Here the CDR3 reads CASSQAGLAVSTDTQYF. The CDR3 coding sequence is TGTGCCAGCAGCCAAGCGGGACTAGCGGTTAGCACAGATACGCAGTATTTT.

This clonotype was observed a few times. The chain is built from TRBV9 and TRBJ2-1, with 10 bases identical to TRBD1. Germline V lookup: CDR1 SGDLS, CDR2 YYNGEE. Unmatched junction bases numbered 17, after V lost 6 bases and J lost 8 bases. The CDR3 is 17 residues long. The CDR3 reads CASNPRGPGQGFDEQFF. CDR3 sequence (DNA): TGTGCCAGCAACCCTAGGGGACCGGGACAGGGGTTCGATGAGCAGTTCTTC.